This T cell receptor beta chain was captured in a study of human T cells and chemical hapten exposure. Study in general: Across its roughly 22 weeks, the study gave patients weekly diphenylcyclopropenone doses to the scalp.

Study-wide results and limits: The donor cohort had alopecia, so its immune response may not match that of healthy people. Controls formed significantly fewer large CDR3 similarity clusters than expanded TCRs did.

The time point is: patch test 1, 2 weeks after DPC sensitization. Regarding treatment: therapeutic diphenylcyclopropenone sensitization with weekly scalp DPC. V dropped 11 bases and J dropped 3 bases, with 14 bases sitting between them. CDR1 ENHRY and CDR2 SYGVKD come from the germline V gene. The CDR3 runs to 13 residues. TCRdb processed the RACE reads anew with MiXCR; each CDR3 protein has one entry. The sample has about 14,000 distinct CDR3 sequences, about a sixth seen once. This clonotype has a count of ten or more. Its antigen is not identified. Sequenced material: whole blood, taken in connection with sensitization to the hapten diphenylcyclopropenone (DPC). The chain is built from TRBV10-3 and TRBJ1-5, with a weak D call TRBD1 (5 bases). This sequence was found in a woman aged 25 to 39 with alopecia areata. Some clones in this sample may be carry-over from other donors' samples. The CDR3 DNA reads as TGTGCCTCCGGCGTCAGGGACAATCAGCCCCAGCATTTT. Its translation is CASGVRDNQPQHF.